This is a list of T cell receptor beta chains from one sample in a study of T-cell reconstitution after alpha-beta-depleted transplantation in children. TCRdb independently ran MiXCR on the PCR reads; one entry per CDR3 protein. Found here are roughly 340,000 distinct CDR3 sequences, about a sixth of them singletons; the top ten hold approximately 44%. The source material was PBMCs, mostly from graft donor cells, sampled 360 days after TCRalphabeta/CD19-depleted stem cell transplant. The receptor source for this set is a male patient aged 2-10 years who had a stem cell transplant for acute lymphoblastic leukemia, so the T cells may come from the graft donor. CDR3s include the opening cysteine and the closing phenylalanine or tryptophan. The D gene is left open where the match is weak. A clone size is listed for some rows: how often the clone was seen (once, few, many), or a class if it is expanded.

size	D	V	J	DNA	CDR3
NA	TRBD1	TRBV6-5	TRBJ2-1	TGTGCCAGCAGTTACGAAGGGGGCTGGGGTGAGCAGTTCTTC	CASSYEGGWGEQFF
NA	NA	TRBV7-8	TRBJ2-7	TGTGCCAGCAGCGCCGGGACCCGCTCTATGGAGCAGTACTTC	CASSAGTRSMEQYF
few	NA	TRBV7-3	TRBJ2-3	TGTGCCAGCAGCTTAGGGCTAGGGGTGAACACAGATACGCAGTATTTT	CASSLGLGVNTDTQYF
many	TRBD2	TRBV2	TRBJ2-2	TGTGCCAGCAGCCAAACCCGACTAGCTAACACCGGGGAGCTGTTTTTT	CASSQTRLANTGELFF
many	NA	TRBV10-3	TRBJ2-3	TGTGCCATCAGTCAAGGGTGGTCGAGCACAGATACGCAGTATTTT	CAISQGWSSTDTQYF
NA	NA	TRBV7-2	TRBJ2-1	TGTGCCAGCAGCGCCACGTGGGTCAGTGAGCAGTTCTTC	CASSATWVSEQFF
NA	TRBD2	TRBV6-2/TRBV6-3	TRBJ2-1	TGTGCCAGCAGCTCGACTAGCGCCATAACTGAGCAGTTCTTC	CASSSTSAITEQFF
NA	TRBD2	TRBV29-1	TRBJ2-4	TGCAGCGGGGCCCTGATGGCGGGAGGAGGGAACATTCAGTACTTC	CSGALMAGGGNIQYF
many	NA	TRBV4-1	TRBJ1-6	TGCGCCAGCAGCCAAGTTCGCCCCGCTAATCCCCTCCACTTT	CASSQVRPANPLHF
few	NA	TRBV12-3/TRBV12-4	TRBJ2-7	TGTGCCAGCAGTTTCCGCCGGGACGGTTCCTACGAGCAGTACTTC	CASSFRRDGSYEQYF
few	TRBD1	TRBV7-9	TRBJ1-3	TGTGCCAGCAGCTCCAGGGACAGCCCAAACACCATATATTTT	CASSSRDSPNTIYF
few	NA	TRBV12-3/TRBV12-4	TRBJ1-2	TGTGCCAGCAGTTCCGGGACAAGGCAGATCTATGGCTACACCTTC	CASSSGTRQIYGYTF
NA	NA	TRBV12-3/TRBV12-4	TRBJ1-4	TGTGCCAGCAGTTTAGGGGGGCTAAAGGAAAAACTGTTTTTT	CASSLGGLKEKLFF
NA	TRBD1	TRBV5-1	TRBJ2-7	TGCGCCAGCAGCTTGCAGGCCCCTGGGACAGGGAGGTTCGAGCAGTACTTC	CASSLQAPGTGRFEQYF
many	TRBD1	TRBV18	TRBJ1-3	TGTGCCAGCTCACCCCAGGGGGCAGCCGGAAACACCATATATTTT	CASSPQGAAGNTIYF
few	TRBD2	TRBV6-1	TRBJ2-2	TGTGCCAGCACGGGGACTAGCGGGCCTGGGGAGCTGTTTTTT	CASTGTSGPGELFF
NA	NA	TRBV12-3/TRBV12-4	TRBJ1-4	TGTGCCAGCGCTTCAAGGGCAGACTTTAATGAAAAACTGTTTTTT	CASASRADFNEKLFF
many	NA	TRBV5-1	TRBJ2-1	TGCGCCAGCAGCCGCGGGTTAGCCAATGAGCAGTTCTTC	CASSRGLANEQFF
few	TRBD1	TRBV5-1	TRBJ2-3	TGCGCCAGCAGCTTGGGGCGGACAGGGGGCACAGATACGCAGTATTTT	CASSLGRTGGTDTQYF
NA	TRBD1	TRBV5-1	TRBJ2-3	TGCGCCAGCAGCCTACCCGGGACAGGGATAACAGATACGCAGTATTTT	CASSLPGTGITDTQYF
NA	NA	TRBV20-1	TRBJ1-4	TGCAGTGCTAGAGACAGGATTGGAGAAAAACTGTTTTTT	CSARDRIGEKLFF
few	TRBD2	TRBV18	TRBJ2-1	TGTGCCAGCTCACCACCCGGGACTAGCGGTAACAATGAGCAGTTCTTC	CASSPPGTSGNNEQFF
NA	NA	TRBV11-3	TRBJ2-2	TGTGCCAGCAGCCCAGGGCCGGACAATTCGAACACCGGGGAGCTGTTTTTT	CASSPGPDNSNTGELFF
NA	TRBD1	TRBV29-1	TRBJ2-7	TGCAGCGTTGCCGGACAGGAGCCTAGACGGGAGCAGTACTTC	CSVAGQEPRREQYF
NA	NA	TRBV2	TRBJ2-5	TGTGCCAGGAGCCCCGGTCTTCAAGAGACCCAGTACTTC	CARSPGLQETQYF
many	NA	TRBV12-3/TRBV12-4	TRBJ2-3	TGTGCCAGCAGCGTGTCCAGGGTGCGCACAGATACGCAGTATTTT	CASSVSRVRTDTQYF
few	NA	TRBV6-2/TRBV6-3	TRBJ2-7	TGTGCCAGCATACGGGAACTCTCCTACGAGCAGTACTTC	CASIRELSYEQYF
few	NA	TRBV7-6	TRBJ2-7	TGTGCCAGCAGCCCCCATCTGGGTTACGAGCAGTACTTC	CASSPHLGYEQYF
NA	NA	TRBV12-3/TRBV12-4	TRBJ2-1	TGTGCCAGCCGGGCGACGGATTATGAGCAGTTCTTC	CASRATDYEQFF
many	TRBD1	TRBV4-2	TRBJ1-1	TGTGCCAGCAGCCAAGGGGACAGTGAAGCTTTCTTT	CASSQGDSEAFF
NA	TRBD1	TRBV4-1	TRBJ1-6	TGCGCCAGCAGTCCTCCTACAGGGGTGTATTCACCCCTCCACTTT	CASSPPTGVYSPLHF
many	NA	TRBV18	TRBJ1-1	TGTGCCAGCTCACCGTCGGACACCAGAGAAGCTTTCTTT	CASSPSDTREAFF
few	NA	TRBV13	TRBJ2-3	TGTGCCAGCAGCCCCCCACCAGGAGGGCCAGCAGATACGCAGTATTTT	CASSPPPGGPADTQYF
NA	TRBD1	TRBV5-5	TRBJ2-6	TGTGCCAGCAGCTTGACAGGGGGCGCTGGGGCCAACGTCCTGACTTTC	CASSLTGGAGANVLTF
NA	TRBD2	TRBV4-1	TRBJ2-1	TGCGCCAGCAGCCAACCCGGACTAGGGCCTTACAATGAGCAGTTCTTC	CASSQPGLGPYNEQFF
few	NA	TRBV7-9	TRBJ2-3	TGTGCCAGCACCCGGGGACTTTCCGTCACAGATACGCAGTATTTT	CASTRGLSVTDTQYF
NA	TRBD2	TRBV14	TRBJ2-7	TGTGCCAGCAGCCAACGGGCTGTAGGGACTAGCGGGGGCTACGAGCAGTACTTC	CASSQRAVGTSGGYEQYF
few	NA	TRBV12-3/TRBV12-4	TRBJ2-1	TGTGCCAGCAGTTTAGCCCTTGAGGGCCAAAGCTCCTATGAGCAGTTCTTC	CASSLALEGQSSYEQFF
NA	TRBD1	TRBV7-2	TRBJ2-5	TGTGCCAGCAGCTTAGCTGGGACAGGGGGCCAAGAGACCCAGTACTTC	CASSLAGTGGQETQYF
NA	NA	TRBV14	TRBJ2-2	TGTGCCAGCAGCCAGGCTGAACGGCGGGGCGAGAACACCGGGGAGCTGTTTTTT	CASSQAERRGENTGELFF
many	NA	TRBV28	TRBJ2-3	TGTGCCAGCAGTTTGTTCGGGGTACCCACAGATACGCAGTATTTT	CASSLFGVPTDTQYF
NA	NA	TRBV6-2/TRBV6-3	TRBJ1-1	TGTGCCAGCAGTTTCTCGAGAGTGGGGGCCAGGACTGAAGCTTTCTTT	CASSFSRVGARTEAFF
many	TRBD2	TRBV9	TRBJ2-2	TGTGCCAGCAGCGTCCAAGTGGGACTAGGGGACACCGGGGAGCTGTTTTTT	CASSVQVGLGDTGELFF
NA	NA	TRBV7-2	TRBJ2-5	TGTGCCAGCAGGTCCGGGACTTTGGAGGAGACCCAGTACTTC	CASRSGTLEETQYF
NA	NA	TRBV24-1	TRBJ1-2	TGTGCCACCAGTGATTTCGGCAGCTATGGCTACACCTTC	CATSDFGSYGYTF
NA	TRBD1	TRBV20-1	TRBJ2-1	TGCAGTGCGAACCATCTAACGGACAGGGAAAACAATGAGCAGTTCTTC	CSANHLTDRENNEQFF
NA	NA	TRBV29-1	TRBJ1-1	TGCAGCGTTGTCGGGAACACTGAAGCTTTCTTT	CSVVGNTEAFF